These 24 T cell receptor beta chains were sequenced from one sample in a study of blood T cell repertoires in COVID-19. Using immunoSEQ multiplex PCR, the repertoire was profiled, and TCRdb retains in-frame clones only, with some absent. This sample carries roughly 57,000 clones, about 70% of them seen once, and the ten largest clones take approximately 15%. Sequencing was performed on peripheral blood. The receptor set was obtained from a woman in her 70s with acute or convalescent COVID-19.

The chain employs TRBV7-3 and TRBJ2-2; D is unclear. Germline V gene lookup returns CDR1 SGHTA and CDR2 FQGTGA. With 3 bases removed from V and 5 bases from J, the gap between germline ends came to 4 bases. The CDR3 spans 12 residues. CDR3 in amino acids: CASSFLTGELFF. CDR3 in DNA: TGTGCCAGCAGCTTTTTAACCGGGGAGCTGTTTTTT.

There are a few counts of this clone. The chain joins TRBV2 to TRBJ1-2, with 7 bases identical to TRBD1. This CDR3 comprises 14 residues. The V segment lost 8 bases and the J segment 0 bases; nucleotides outside the gene matches: 6. Germline loops: CDR1 SNHLY, CDR2 FYNNEI. CDR3 sequence: CASSKGQTNYGYTF. DNA for the CDR3: TGTGCCAGCTCGAAGGGACAGACTAACTATGGCTACACCTTC.

This rearrangement joins TRBV14 to TRBJ2-6; no clear D. V lost 8 bases, J lost 0 bases, and 5 bases lay in between. Germline CDR1 reads SGHDN; CDR2 reads FVKESK. The CDR3 contains 13 residues. CDR3 region: CASLNSGANVLTF. The CDR3 DNA is TGTGCCAGCTTAAACTCTGGGGCCAACGTCCTGACTTTC.

V usage is TRBV6-6 and J usage is TRBJ2-7; 9 bases are shared with TRBD1. The germline CDR1 and CDR2 sequences are MNHNY and SVGAGI (reference sequence). The junction had 9 bases not matched to a gene; V was cut back by 6 bases and J by 3 bases. The CDR3 totals 15 residues. The CDR3 here is CASRPAGQGHYEQYF. The CDR3 DNA sequence: TGTGCCAGCAGGCCCGCGGGACAGGGACACTACGAGCAGTACTTC.

The V call is TRBV10-3, the J call TRBJ1-1; 7 bases align to TRBD1. This CDR3 contains 16 residues. V gave up 5 bases and J gave up 0 bases; unmatched junction bases: 9. The germline gives CDR1 ENHRY, CDR2 SYGVKD. CDR3 amino acids: CAISFGQADMNTEAFF. In nucleotides, the CDR3 is TGTGCCATCAGTTTTGGACAGGCTGACATGAACACTGAAGCTTTCTTT.

The sample holds a few counts of this clone. The rearrangement links TRBV3-1 (or the pseudogene TRBV3-2) to TRBJ2-1; 9 bases match TRBD1. Germline V lookup: CDR1 LGHDT, CDR2 YNNKEL (reference sequence). Losses at the gene ends were 11 bases for V and 3 bases for J; bases not matched to a gene: 8. This CDR3 region has 14 residues. The CDR3 loop reads CAAGTGYDYNEQFF. CDR3 DNA sequence: TGTGCCGCAGGGACAGGGTACGACTACAATGAGCAGTTCTTC.

The table lists this clone with a few counts. One end of the junction fails to match germline, which may point to a read error. The CDR3 sequence is CASSPPGTGKQPEF. In DNA, the CDR3 is TGTGCCAGCTCACCACCCGGGACAGGGAAACAACCAGAGTTT. The genes are TRBV18 and TRBJ1-4; 9 nucleotides align to TRBD1. From germline, CDR1 is KGHSH and CDR2 LQKENI. The CDR3 sequence is 14 residues long.

V gene TRBV28 combines with J gene TRBJ2-7; a weak D match, TRBD1 (6 bases). CDR1 and CDR2 (germline): MDHEN, SYDVKM. The V end lost 5 bases, the J end lost 1 base, and 15 bases lay between the germline ends. This CDR3 contains 15 residues. This CDR3 is CASSRDMVESYEQYF. In DNA form, the CDR3 reads TGTGCCAGCAGTCGGGACATGGTTGAATCCTACGAGCAGTACTTC.

The genes are TRBV11-2 and TRBJ1-4, with 8 nucleotides matching TRBD1. V shed 3 bases, J shed 0 bases, and the junction held 6 bases outside the gene matches. The CDR3 length is 17 residues. Germline CDR1 SGHAT, CDR2 FQNNGV. CDR3 protein: CASSFRDRFATNEKLFF. DNA for the CDR3: TGTGCCAGCAGCTTCCGGGACAGGTTTGCAACTAATGAAAAACTGTTTTTT.

The chain combines TRBV5-1 with TRBJ1-1; perhaps TRBD1 as D (6 bases). The germline CDR1 and CDR2 sequences are SGHRS and YFSETQ. The CDR3 runs 15 residues. The V end was cut by 3 bases, the J end by 1 base, with 13 bases between. This CDR3 reads CASSSYQGSNTEAFF. The CDR3 DNA reads TGCGCCAGCAGCTCATATCAGGGGTCGAACACTGAAGCTTTCTTT.

The V gene is TRBV10-3, the J gene TRBJ1-1; maybe TRBD1 (6 bases). V shed 3 bases and J shed 1 base, with 18 bases lying between them. The germline V gene has CDR1 ENHRY and CDR2 SYGVKD. This CDR3 region has 17 residues. The DNA for the CDR3 is TGTGCCATCAGTGACCCGAGGGGGGGGGTTGGGAACACTGAAGCTTTCTTT. It is translated as CAISDPRGGVGNTEAFF.

This chain uses TRBV24-1 with TRBJ1-2; TRBD1 aligns across 7 bases. This CDR3 is built from 14 residues. Germline CDR1 KGHDR, CDR2 SFDVKD. Trimming at V came to 4 bases and at J to 3 bases, leaving 4 bases not matched to a gene. CDR3 sequence (DNA): TGTGCCACCAGTGACCTAGGACAGGACTATGGCTACACCTTC. Translation gives CATSDLGQDYGYTF.

V and J are TRBV4-1 and TRBJ1-4; D is unclear. The V and J ends lost 6 bases and 8 bases respectively, with 25 bases between them. The CDR3 is 17 residues long. Germline V gene data show CDR1 as MGHRA and CDR2 as YSYEKL. The CDR3 DNA follows: TGCGCCAGCAGTCCCCACATTCTCGCGGAGGTGGGGGAAAAACTGTTTTTT. Its protein is CASSPHILAEVGEKLFF.

The chain links TRBV5-4 to TRBJ2-1; TRBD2 matches 11 bases. Unmatched junction bases numbered 8, after V lost 4 bases and J lost 8 bases. This CDR3 has 15 residues. Germline V lookup: CDR1 SGHNT, CDR2 YYREEE (reference sequence). DNA of the CDR3: TGTGCCAGCAGCCGTAGCGGGGGGGCCTTGGATGAGCAGTTCTTC. It yields the protein CASSRSGGALDEQFF. The full variable domain, completed using reference TRBV5-4 and TRBJ2-1, is ETGVTQSPTHLIKTRGQQVTLRCSSQSGHNTVSWYQQALGQGPQFIFQYYREEENGRGNFPPRFSGLQFPNYSSELNVNALELDDSALYLCASSRSGGALDEQFFGPGTRLTVL.

V and J are TRBV11-1 and TRBJ1-2, with unresolved D. The CDR3 spans 13 residues. The germline V and J ends were trimmed by 1 base and 2 bases, with 5 bases remaining between them. CDR1 and CDR2 (germline): SGHAT, FQDESV (reference sequence). The CDR3 loop is CASSLEQNYGYTF. The CDR3 DNA sequence: TGTGCCAGCAGCTTAGAACAGAACTATGGCTACACCTTC. The whole variable domain, filled in from reference TRBV11-1 and TRBJ1-2, reads EAEVAQSPRYKITEKSQAVAFWCDPISGHATLYWYRQILGQGPELLVQFQDESVVDDSQLPKDRFSAERLKGVDSTLKIQPAELGDSAMYLCASSLEQNYGYTFGSGTRLTVV.

This chain links TRBV21-1 with TRBJ1-6; the table names TRBD1, a call not compared with the DNA. TRBV21-1 is recorded as a pseudogene. This CDR3 comprises 17 residues. The CDR3 sequence: CASSKEGSRKGGSPLHF. As DNA, the CDR3 is TGTGCCAGCAGCAAAGAGGGTTCACGAAAAGGGGGATCACCCCTCCACTTT.

The rearrangement links TRBV27 to TRBJ1-1, with 7 bases matching TRBD1. Trimming removed 6 bases from V and 1 base from J; junction bases left unmatched: 5. Germline CDR1 reads MNHEY; CDR2 reads SMNVEV (reference sequence). The CDR3 length is 14 residues. The CDR3 reads CASRRQGSNTEAFF. CDR3 DNA sequence: TGTGCCAGCAGGAGACAGGGCTCGAACACTGAAGCTTTCTTT.

V usage is TRBV11-1 and J usage is TRBJ2-3; D might be TRBD2 (6 bases). Trimming took 5 bases from V and 0 from J, leaving 15 bases between them. The CDR3 has 16 residues. Per germline, CDR1 SGHAT and CDR2 FQDESV (reference sequence). CDR3: CASSPRGRGSTDTQYF. For the CDR3, the DNA is TGTGCCAGCAGCCCCCGCGGGCGGGGTAGCACAGATACGCAGTATTTT.

The chain employs TRBV7-7 and TRBJ2-1; 7 bases are shared with TRBD1. Germline V gene data show CDR1 as SSHAT and CDR2 as FNYEAQ (reference sequence). The CDR3 is 14 residues long. V gave up 5 bases and J gave up 5 bases; unmatched junction bases: 6. The CDR3 region has the DNA TGTGCCAGCAGCCTCGGACAGGATCACAATGAGCAGTTCTTC. Amino acids: CASSLGQDHNEQFF.

The chain combines TRBV6-5 with TRBJ1-1; maybe TRBD1 (5 bases). V lost 0 bases to trimming and J lost 4 bases, with 12 bases between them. This CDR3 has 15 residues. Germline-derived CDR1 and CDR2 are MNHEY and SVGAGI. The CDR3, as DNA: TGTGCCAGCAGTTACTCGGGGGGATCGGGCACTGAAGCTTTCTTT. Translation: CASSYSGGSGTEAFF.

This sequence joins TRBV12-3 or TRBV12-4 and TRBJ1-2; no reliable D call. This CDR3 region has 13 residues. Trimming stripped 6 bases from V and 8 bases from J, with 16 bases between. The CDR3 region has the DNA TGTGCCAGCAGCCGGGAGATTAATAGGGGCTACACCTTC. Encoded protein: CASSREINRGYTF.

J is TRBJ2-1 and V is TRBV5-6, with D perhaps matching TRBD2 (6 bases). The CDR3 covers 12 residues. V was trimmed by 3 bases and J by 6 bases, leaving 7 bases between them. The germline gives CDR1 SGHDT, CDR2 YYEEEE. The CDR3 protein is CASSWGVNEQFF. CDR3 DNA sequence: TGTGCCAGCAGCTGGGGGGTCAATGAGCAGTTCTTC.

V and J are TRBV7-9 and TRBJ2-5; D gene unclear. The length of the CDR3 is 11 residues. Germline V gene data show CDR1 as SEHNR and CDR2 as FQNEAQ (reference sequence). Trimming cost V 5 bases and J 5 bases, with 6 bases left between them. The CDR3 DNA sequence: TGTGCCAGCAGCACTTGGGAGACCCAGTACTTC. Residues: CASSTWETQYF.

The rearrangement links TRBV2 to TRBJ1-2, with a weak D call TRBD1 (6 bases). V was trimmed by 4 bases and J by 8 bases, leaving 17 bases between them. Germline V lookup: CDR1 SNHLY, CDR2 FYNNEI. The CDR3 contains 14 residues. The CDR3 DNA reads as TGTGCCAGCAGTGCGTGGACAGAGTGGGGCGGCTACACCTTC. Translated: CASSAWTEWGGYTF.